The following is a T cell receptor (beta chain) sequence with its context. These data originate in a study of T cell repertoires in cytomegalovirus infection. TCRdb re-analysed the reads in MiXCR, keeping a single row per CDR3 protein. The table lists some 440,000 distinct CDR3 sequences, 30% to 40% of them singletons, with roughly an eighth in the top ten. The sample taken for sequencing was PBMCs. The clonotype originates from a human donor in good health (CMV status not recorded). Some clones in this sample may be carry-over from other donors' samples.

The CDR3 here is CASSYRDASSYNSPLHF. In nucleotides, the CDR3 is TGTGCCAGCAGTTACAGGGACGCGAGCTCCTATAATTCACCCCTCCACTTT. The V gene is TRBV5-6, the J gene TRBJ1-6; D possibly corresponds to TRBD1 (6 bases). The CDR3 covers 17 residues. Germline-derived CDR1 and CDR2 are SGHDT and YYEEEE. V lost 5 bases, J lost 0 bases, and 15 bases lay in between. The complete variable domain, with remaining parts taken from reference TRBV5-6 and TRBJ1-6, reads DAGVTQSPTHLIKTRGQQVTLRCSPKSGHDTVSWYQQALGQGPQFIFQYYEEEERQRGNFPDRFSGHQFPNYSSELNVNALLLGDSALYLCASSYRDASSYNSPLHFGNGTRLTVT.